This TCR beta chain comes out of a study of beta chain features in type 1 diabetes. The trim removed 6 bases at V and 2 bases at J, leaving 4 bases unmatched. The CDR3 contains 15 residues. Per germline, CDR1 ENHRY and CDR2 SYGVKD. About this clone itself: No antigen is known for it.

The study's findings and limits: Patients and controls would share equally any PCR tilt toward shorter templates. In comparison with healthy donors, patients had naive, central memory and Treg TCRB repertoires that appeared more similar.

The sequenced template was cDNA made from the entire isolated RNA. Sequencing of naive, central memory and regulatory T cell samples gave an average of approximately 3.8 million reads. Method: immunoSEQ multiplex PCR; TCRdb's copy keeps in-frame clones and lacks some. The table records 680,000 or so clones, 15% to 19% of them present only once. The rearrangement links TRBV10-3 to TRBJ2-3; 11 bases are shared with TRBD2. Sequencing input: naive CD4+ T cells from blood. The receptor was isolated from a man younger than 30 in good health. CDR3 nucleotides: TGTGCCATCAGCTCTAGCGGGGGGAACACAGATACGCAGTATTTT. It translates to CAISSSGGNTDTQYF.